Shown below are 20 T cell receptor beta chains from a single sample sequenced in a study of T cells in Graves' hyperthyroidism and ophthalmopathy. Researchers took RNA transcripts and amplified the TCR beta CDR3 regions from them. The primer set for the first-round RT-PCR of the TCR CDR3 was HTBI. TCRdb itself ran the multiplex PCR reads through MiXCR, one entry per CDR3 protein. The table includes roughly 280,000 distinct CDR3 sequences, more than 15% detected once. The specimen sequenced was blood. The receptors stem from a woman in her fifties or sixties with Graves' ophthalmopathy.

The sample holds many counts of this clonotype. This chain uses TRBV10-3 with TRBJ1-1; D not resolved. CDR1 ENHRY and CDR2 SYGVKD come from the germline V gene. V was pared by 4 bases and J by 0 bases, with 15 bases between. The CDR3 is 16 amino acids. The CDR3 region is CAISGQEEGMNTEAFF. The CDR3 DNA reads TGTGCCATCAGTGGCCAGGAGGAGGGTATGAACACTGAAGCTTTCTTT.

This clonotype was picked up a small number of times. V usage is TRBV6-1 and J usage is TRBJ1-6; D ambiguous. CDR1 MNHNS and CDR2 SASEGT come from the germline V gene. CDR3 length: 14 residues. Trimming removed 6 bases from V and 5 bases from J, with 11 bases in between. The CDR3 sequence is CASRVWVHNSPLHF. The DNA of the CDR3 is TGTGCCAGCAGGGTTTGGGTCCATAATTCACCCCTCCACTTT.

This clonotype came up many times. The rearrangement links TRBV6-1 to TRBJ1-1; 12 bases are a match to TRBD1. The CDR3 spans 16 residues. Germline CDR1 and CDR2: MNHNS and SASEGT. J lost 1 base, V lost 5 bases, and 5 bases had no gene match. The CDR3: CASSRDRGHENTEAFF. CDR3 nucleotides: TGTGCCAGCAGTAGGGACAGGGGGCATGAGAACACTGAAGCTTTCTTT.

There are a few counts of this clonotype. This CDR3 is CASSLAGTAVRKQYF. CDR3 DNA: TGCGCCAGCAGCTTGGCAGGGACGGCCGTACGGAAGCAGTACTTC. V and J are TRBV5-1 and TRBJ2-7; D may match TRBD1 or TRBD2 (5 bases each). The ends were cut back, 0 bases at V and 8 bases at J, with 18 bases in the middle. This CDR3 is 15 amino acids long. The germline V gene has CDR1 SGHRS and CDR2 YFSETQ.

The chain links TRBV20-1 to TRBJ2-1; the D is unclear. Germline CDR1 reads DFQATT; CDR2 reads SNEGSKA (reference sequence). The ends were cut back, 0 bases at V and 11 bases at J, with 17 bases in the middle. The CDR3 consists of 14 residues. CDR3 DNA sequence: TGCAGTGCTAGAGAGATCTTATGGGCGCCAAAGCAGTTCTTC. Amino acids: CSAREILWAPKQFF.

Regarding this clonotype: A read error is possible here, since a much larger clone lies one base away. J is TRBJ2-7 and V is TRBV7-9; tentatively, D is TRBD2 (6 bases). CDR3 size: 13 residues. CDR1 SEHNR and CDR2 FQNEAQ come from the germline V gene (reference sequence). The CDR3 protein is CANSLGIGREQYF. CDR3 DNA: TGTGCCAACAGCTTAGGTATAGGGAGGGAGCAGTACTTC.

In this sample, this clonotype turned up many times. This chain links TRBV27 with TRBJ1-5; D not resolved. Looked up from germline, CDR1 is MNHEY and CDR2 is SMNVEV (reference sequence). Trimming left V 8 bases short and J 0 bases short, with 14 bases between. The CDR3 consists of 15 residues. The CDR3 DNA is TGTGCCAGCGGTCCGACCTCTTATAGCAATCAGCCCCAGCATTTT. It yields the protein CASGPTSYSNQPQHF.

The chain links TRBV7-6 to TRBJ2-7; maybe TRBD2 (6 bases). The CDR3 is 15 amino acids. Germline values: CDR1 SGHVS, CDR2 FNYEAQ. V lost 5 bases, J lost 2 bases, and 16 bases lay in between. CDR3 residues: CASSPSGSRAYEQYF. CDR3 nucleotide sequence: TGTGCCAGCAGCCCCTCCGGGAGCCGGGCCTACGAGCAGTACTTC. The variable domain in full, with the rest retrieved from reference TRBV7-6 and TRBJ2-7, is GAGVSQSPRYKVTKRGQDVALRCDPISGHVSLYWYRQALGQGPEFLTYFNYEAQQDKSGLPNDRFSAERPEGSISTLTIQRTEQRDSAMYRCASSPSGSRAYEQYFGPGTRLTVT.

This clonotype has ten or more counts. CDR3 in amino acids: CASSYRQGVGSPLHF. The CDR3, as DNA: TGTGCCAGCAGTTATCGACAGGGGGTAGGTTCACCCCTCCACTTT. The V and J genes are TRBV27 and TRBJ1-6; TRBD1 aligns across 9 bases. The V gene end was trimmed by 4 bases and the J gene end by 9 bases; junction bases not matched to a gene: 7. In germline, CDR1 is MNHEY, CDR2 SMNVEV (reference sequence). The CDR3 has 15 amino acids.

This clonotype was counted a few times. The J gene is TRBJ2-3, the V gene TRBV3-1; 7 bases agree with TRBD2. The germline V gene encodes CDR1 LGHDT and CDR2 YNNKEL (reference sequence). This CDR3 has 17 amino acids. Unmatched junction bases numbered 10, after V lost 1 base and J lost 3 bases. The CDR3 DNA is TGTGCCAGCAGCCAAGCGACGCGGGGGAAGGGGACAGATACGCAGTATTTT. Its translation is CASSQATRGKGTDTQYF.

This clonotype was recorded many times. The rearrangement joins TRBV28 to TRBJ1-2, with 10 bases identical to TRBD1. The V segment lost 5 bases and the J segment 6 bases; nucleotides outside the gene matches: 6. This CDR3 contains 14 residues. Germline V gene sequence: CDR1 MDHEN, CDR2 SYDVKM. DNA for the CDR3: TGTGCCAGCAGTCTCACCGGGACAGGGGATGGCTACACCTTC. Translation gives CASSLTGTGDGYTF.

This clonotype was seen many times. The rearrangement uses TRBV11-2 and TRBJ1-2; a possible D gene is TRBD1 (5 bases). Deletions cut 5 bases from V and 2 bases from J, with 12 bases between. This CDR3 has 14 amino acids. Germline CDR1 and CDR2: SGHAT and FQNNGV. CDR3 sequence reads: CASSPGAGNYGYTF. The CDR3 nucleotides are TGTGCCAGCAGCCCTGGGGCCGGAAACTATGGCTACACCTTC.

The genes are TRBV10-1 and TRBJ2-1; D unclear. Germline CDR1 WNHNN, CDR2 SYGVQD (reference sequence). Trimming pared 3 bases from V and 7 bases from J, leaving 13 bases between. The CDR3 runs 14 residues. The CDR3 sequence: CASSENLGWNEQFF. CDR3 coding DNA: TGCGCCAGCAGTGAAAATTTGGGTTGGAATGAGCAGTTCTTC.

This clonotype was detected a few times. CDR3 bases: TGTGCCAGCAGCGTAGGGTTTGGCGGAGACTATAATTCACCCCTCCACTTT. It yields the protein CASSVGFGGDYNSPLHF. This chain uses TRBV9 with TRBJ1-6, with unresolved D. Germline values: CDR1 SGDLS, CDR2 YYNGEE. This CDR3 spans 17 amino acids. V dropped 0 bases and J dropped 3 bases, with 13 bases sitting between them. Looking up the rest from reference TRBV9 and TRBJ1-6 gives the full variable domain: DSGVTQTPKHLITATGQRVTLRCSPRSGDLSVYWYQQSLDQGLQFLIQYYNGEERAKGNILERFSAQQFPDLHSELNLSSLELGDSALYFCASSVGFGGDYNSPLHFGNGTRLTVT.

This clonotype was picked up many times. The V gene is TRBV20-1, the J gene TRBJ1-5; no clear D gene. The CDR3 is 13 amino acids. Germline-derived CDR1 and CDR2 are DFQATT and SNEGSKA (reference sequence). The V end lost 1 base, the J end lost 7 bases, and 11 bases lay between the germline ends. The CDR3 DNA sequence: TGCAGTGCTAGAGGCAACAGTCGACAGCCCCAGCATTTT. Translation gives CSARGNSRQPQHF.

This chain links TRBV18 with TRBJ1-1, with D perhaps TRBD1 (6 bases). CDR3 length equals 15 residues. V shed 2 bases and J shed 1 base, with 11 bases lying between them. CDR1 is KGHSH and CDR2 is LQKENI in the germline V gene. The CDR3 protein is CASSPRGTGNTEAFF. The CDR3 nucleotides read TGTGCCAGCTCACCAAGGGGGACTGGGAACACTGAAGCTTTCTTT.

This clonotype was recorded at least ten times. This sequence joins TRBV20-1 and TRBJ2-1; 7 bases agree with TRBD2. This CDR3 spans 13 amino acids. The germline CDR1 and CDR2 sequences are DFQATT and SNEGSKA (reference sequence). J gave up 5 bases and V 6 bases, and 7 bases lay outside the gene matches. As DNA, the CDR3 is TGCAGTGCCATGAGGCTAGCGGACAATGAGCAGTTCTTC. Translation gives CSAMRLADNEQFF.

This sequence joins TRBV7-6 and TRBJ1-5, with D possibly being TRBD1 (6 bases). The CDR3 has 16 amino acids. CDR1 and CDR2 (germline): SGHVS, FNYEAQ. V was pared by 1 base and J by 5 bases, with 15 bases between. CDR3 region: CASSLEGGMGDQPQHF. In nucleotides, the CDR3 is TGTGCCAGCAGCTTAGAGGGGGGGATGGGAGATCAGCCCCAGCATTTT.

Only a few counts were recorded for this clonotype. The chain employs TRBV6-5 and TRBJ1-1, with D perhaps matching TRBD1 (5 bases). The V end was cut by 0 bases, the J end by 7 bases, with 9 bases between. The germline CDR1 and CDR2 sequences are MNHEY and SVGAGI. This CDR3 has 13 residues. CDR3 in amino acids: CASSYSAGGEAFF. The CDR3 nucleotides are TGTGCCAGCAGTTACTCGGCGGGGGGTGAAGCTTTCTTT.

This clonotype has ten or more counts. The chain employs TRBV18 and TRBJ1-3; no definite D call. Trimming stripped 3 bases from V and 0 bases from J, with 12 bases between. The germline CDR1 and CDR2 sequences are KGHSH and LQKENI. This CDR3 has 16 residues. CDR3 nucleotides: TGTGCCAGCTCACCTACTAGACGCCGCTCTGGAAACACCATATATTTT. Encoded protein: CASSPTRRRSGNTIYF.